Sequencing of this TCR beta chain was carried out in a study of OX40 agonist ivuxolimab in advanced cancers. Study in general: The dose of intravenous ivuxolimab that patients received every 2 weeks ranged from 0.01 to 10 mg/kg.

General study points: Within 6 weeks, CD4+ and CD8+ blood T cells expanded clonally at 0.1 to 3.0 mg/kg. Among the lowest peripheral clonal expansion occurred in 0.1-3.0 mg/kg partial responders.

In the case of this clone: What it binds is not known.

Libraries were prepared by immunoSEQ multiplex PCR; TCRdb keeps only in-frame clonotypes and omits some of them. The sample has about 63,000 clones; around 73% are singletons. Germline CDR1 SGHTS, CDR2 YDEGEE. The CDR3 is 16 amino acids. V gave up 1 base and J gave up 2 bases, with 16 bases separating them. This TCR came from an adult with an advanced solid tumor such as melanoma, head and neck, liver or kidney cancer. Sequencing was performed on CD4+ or CD8+ T cells sorted from blood, taken in a trial of the OX40 agonist ivuxolimab. The chain uses TRBV5-8 and TRBJ2-7; D not certain. The CDR3 sequence is CASSLHPAAEAYEQYF. The CDR3, as DNA: TGTGCCAGCAGCTTGCACCCCGCGGCAGAAGCCTACGAGCAGTACTTC.